These T cell receptor beta chains were read from a single sample in a study of blood T cell repertoires in COVID-19. Sequencing used immunoSEQ multiplex PCR; TCRdb keeps in-frame clones, though not all of them. Of tens of thousands of clones in the sample, over 70% were seen once. Sequences were obtained from peripheral blood. These receptors all come from a human donor with active COVID-19. The donor label of this sample is uncertain. Each CDR3 is given with its conserved first and last residue. A D gene is named only where the DNA matches it firmly. For some rows the clone size is stated as once, few or many, or as a class when expanded; others skip it.

v_gene	j_gene	d_gene	abundance	CDR3nt	CDR3aa
TRBV30	TRBJ1-5	-	-	TGTGCCTGGAGTTCGGGGGGCGATCAGCCCCAGCATTTT	CAWSSGGDQPQHF
TRBV30	TRBJ1-6	-	-	TGTGCCTGGAGTGTATTTGGTCAAACTCTCTCACCCCTCCACTTT	CAWSVFGQTLSPLHF
TRBV11-2	TRBJ1-5	-	once	TGTGCCAGCAGCTTAGTCCCAGGGACTCGCAATCAGCCCCAGCATTTT	CASSLVPGTRNQPQHF
TRBV3-1/TRBV3-2	TRBJ1-5	-	-	TGTGCCAGCAGCCAAGGTAATGGAGGCAATCAGCCCCAGCATTTT	CASSQGNGGNQPQHF
TRBV4-1	TRBJ2-5	-	-	TGCGCCAGCAGCCAAGGACAGGTTGGGCAAGAGACCCAGTACTTC	CASSQGQVGQETQYF
TRBV21-1	TRBJ2-2	-	-	TGTGCCAGCAGCAAAGTCGCGGCGGGGGAGAACACCGGGGAGCTGTTTTTT	CASSKVAAGENTGELFF
TRBV3-1/TRBV3-2	TRBJ1-2	TRBD1	-	TGTGCCAGCAGCCAGCCGGGACAGGGCAAGCGAGGTGGCTACACCTTC	CASSQPGQGKRGGYTF
TRBV7-6	TRBJ2-2	-	-	TGTGCCAGCAGCTTAGGATCTGACAGTTTGAACACCGGGGAGCTGTTTTTT	CASSLGSDSLNTGELFF
TRBV5-3	TRBJ1-2	-	-	TGTGCCAGAAGCTTCTCAGGGGTACTTGGCTACACCTTC	CARSFSGVLGYTF
TRBV7-8	TRBJ2-7	TRBD1	once	TGTGCCAGCAGCCGGGGACAGGAAGGCTACGAGCAGTACTTC	CASSRGQEGYEQYF